This T cell receptor beta chain was profiled in a study of OX40 agonist ivuxolimab in advanced cancers. As for the study in general: The mean age was roughly 60 years, ranging from about 23 to 85, with about four fifths of participants male.

This CDR3 spans 13 amino acids. From germline, CDR1 is SGHAT and CDR2 FQNNGV. Trimming took off 4 bases at V and 9 bases at J, with 16 bases between the two ends. The assay was immunoSEQ multiplex PCR, and TCRdb's table has in-frame clones only and misses some. The sample has 40,000 to 60,000 clones, around 84% seen once. This chain connects TRBV11-2 to TRBJ2-7; possibly TRBD2 for D (5 bases). The specimen was CD4+ or CD8+ T cells sorted from blood, collected in a trial of the OX40 agonist ivuxolimab. The receptor comes from an adult with an advanced solid tumor such as melanoma, head and neck, liver or kidney cancer. The CDR3 sequence: CASSYPGMAGQYF. Here the CDR3 DNA reads TGTGCCAGCAGCTATCCGGGGATGGCGGGGCAGTACTTC.